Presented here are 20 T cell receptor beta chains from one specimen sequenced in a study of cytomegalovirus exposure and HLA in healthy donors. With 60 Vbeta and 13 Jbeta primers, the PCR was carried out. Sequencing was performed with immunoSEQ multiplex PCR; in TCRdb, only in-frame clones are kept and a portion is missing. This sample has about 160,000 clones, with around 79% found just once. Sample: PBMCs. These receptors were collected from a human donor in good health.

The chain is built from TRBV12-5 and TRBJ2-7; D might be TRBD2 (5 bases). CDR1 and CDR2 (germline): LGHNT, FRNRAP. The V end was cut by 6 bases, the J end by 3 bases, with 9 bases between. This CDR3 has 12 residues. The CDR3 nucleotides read TGTGCTAGTGGCAACGGAGGCTACGAGCAGTACTTC. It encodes CASGNGGYEQYF.

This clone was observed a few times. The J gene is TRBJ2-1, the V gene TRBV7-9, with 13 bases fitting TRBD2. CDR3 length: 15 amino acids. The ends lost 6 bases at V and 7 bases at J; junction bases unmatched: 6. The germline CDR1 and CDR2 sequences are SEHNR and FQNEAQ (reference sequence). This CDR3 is CASSPGTSGANEQFF. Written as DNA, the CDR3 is TGTGCCAGCAGTCCCGGGACTAGCGGGGCTAATGAGCAGTTCTTC.

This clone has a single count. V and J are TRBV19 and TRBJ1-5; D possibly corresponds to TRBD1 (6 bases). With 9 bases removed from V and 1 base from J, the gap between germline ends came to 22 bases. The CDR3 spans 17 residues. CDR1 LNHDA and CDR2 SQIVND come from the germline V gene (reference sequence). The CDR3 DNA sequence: TGTGCCAGCCATTTCGAGGGGGAAGGATACAGCAATCAGCCCCAGCATTTT. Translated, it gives CASHFEGEGYSNQPQHF.

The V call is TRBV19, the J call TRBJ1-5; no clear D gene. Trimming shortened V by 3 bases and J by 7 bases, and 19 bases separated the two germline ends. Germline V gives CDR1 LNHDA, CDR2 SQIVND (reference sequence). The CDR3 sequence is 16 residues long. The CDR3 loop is CASSMYLEGGLQPQHF. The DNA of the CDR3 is TGTGCCAGTAGTATGTATCTGGAAGGAGGGTTGCAGCCCCAGCATTTT.

As DNA, the CDR3 is TGCGCCAGCAGCGCCGGGGGAAACACCGGGGAGCTGTTTTTT. This gives the protein CASSAGGNTGELFF. The chain uses TRBV5-1 and TRBJ2-2, with D perhaps TRBD2 (6 bases). The CDR3 is 14 residues long. CDR1 and CDR2 from the germline V gene are SGHRS and YFSETQ. The V and J ends lost 4 bases and 2 bases respectively, with 9 bases between them.

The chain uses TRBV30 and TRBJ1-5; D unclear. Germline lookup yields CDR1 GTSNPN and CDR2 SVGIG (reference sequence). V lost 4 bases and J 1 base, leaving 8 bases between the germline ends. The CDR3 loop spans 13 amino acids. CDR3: CAWKDGSNQPQHF. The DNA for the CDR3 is TGTGCCTGGAAAGACGGGAGCAATCAGCCCCAGCATTTT.

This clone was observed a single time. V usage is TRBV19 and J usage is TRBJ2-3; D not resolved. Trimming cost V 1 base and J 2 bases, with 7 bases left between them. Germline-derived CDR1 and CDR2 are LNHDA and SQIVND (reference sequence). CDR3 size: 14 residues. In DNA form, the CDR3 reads TGTGCCAGTAGTATAGGTTCCCACACAGATACGCAGTATTTT. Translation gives CASSIGSHTDTQYF.

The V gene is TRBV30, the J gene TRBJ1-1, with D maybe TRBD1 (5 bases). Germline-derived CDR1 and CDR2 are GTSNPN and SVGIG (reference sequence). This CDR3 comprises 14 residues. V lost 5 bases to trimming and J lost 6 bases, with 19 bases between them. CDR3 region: CAWGYRQGMAEAFF. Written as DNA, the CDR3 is TGTGCCTGGGGATATCGGCAGGGAATGGCTGAAGCTTTCTTT.

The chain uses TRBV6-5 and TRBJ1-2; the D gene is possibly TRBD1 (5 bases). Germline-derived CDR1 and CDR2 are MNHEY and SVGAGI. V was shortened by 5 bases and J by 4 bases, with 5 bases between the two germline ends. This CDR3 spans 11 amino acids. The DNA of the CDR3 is TGTGCCAGCAGTGACAGCTATGGCTACACCTTC. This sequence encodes CASSDSYGYTF.

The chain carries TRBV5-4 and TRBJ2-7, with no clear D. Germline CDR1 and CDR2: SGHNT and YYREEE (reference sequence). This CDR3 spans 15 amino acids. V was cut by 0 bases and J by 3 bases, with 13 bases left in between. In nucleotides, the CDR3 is TGTGCCAGCAGCTTGGACTGGAGCACAAGCTACGAGCAGTACTTC. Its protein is CASSLDWSTSYEQYF.

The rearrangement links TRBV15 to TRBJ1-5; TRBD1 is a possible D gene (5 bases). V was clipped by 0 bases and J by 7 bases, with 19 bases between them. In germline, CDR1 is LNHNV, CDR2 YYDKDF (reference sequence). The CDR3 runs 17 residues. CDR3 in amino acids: CATSREGAARPGQPQHF. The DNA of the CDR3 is TGTGCCACCAGCAGAGAAGGGGCAGCGAGGCCGGGCCAGCCCCAGCATTTT.

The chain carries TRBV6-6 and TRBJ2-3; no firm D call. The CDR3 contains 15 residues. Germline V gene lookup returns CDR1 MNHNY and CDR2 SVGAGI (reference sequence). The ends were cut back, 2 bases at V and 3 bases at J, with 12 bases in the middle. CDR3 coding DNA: TGTGCCAGCAGTTACGAAGCGAAGAAGACAGATACGCAGTATTTT. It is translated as CASSYEAKKTDTQYF.

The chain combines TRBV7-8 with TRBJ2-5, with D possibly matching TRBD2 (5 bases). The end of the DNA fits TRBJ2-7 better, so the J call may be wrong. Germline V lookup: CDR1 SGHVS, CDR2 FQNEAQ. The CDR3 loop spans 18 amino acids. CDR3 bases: TGTGCCAGCAGCTTCTCGGCGGGCAGGAGAGGGATCTCCTACGAGCAGTACTTC. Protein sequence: CASSFSAGRRGISYEQYF.

The CDR3 spells CAWRVDRTEAFF. The CDR3 DNA is TGTGCCTGGAGGGTAGACAGGACTGAAGCTTTCTTT. The rearrangement joins TRBV30 to TRBJ1-1, with D tentatively TRBD1 (6 bases). From germline, CDR1 is GTSNPN and CDR2 SVGIG (reference sequence). V was pared by 3 bases and J by 5 bases, with 10 bases between. This CDR3 is 12 amino acids long.

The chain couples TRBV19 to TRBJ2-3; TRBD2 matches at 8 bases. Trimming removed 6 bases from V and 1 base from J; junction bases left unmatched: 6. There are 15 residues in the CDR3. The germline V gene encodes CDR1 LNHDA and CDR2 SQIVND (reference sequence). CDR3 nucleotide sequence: TGTGCCAGTAGCCTTGTTAGCGGGGGCACAGATACGCAGTATTTT. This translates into CASSLVSGGTDTQYF.

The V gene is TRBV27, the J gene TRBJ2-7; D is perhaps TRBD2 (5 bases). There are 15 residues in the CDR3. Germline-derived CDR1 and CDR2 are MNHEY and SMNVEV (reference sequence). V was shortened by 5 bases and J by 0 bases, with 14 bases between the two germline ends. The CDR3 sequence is CASSRGYPNSYEQYF. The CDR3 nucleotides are TGTGCCAGCAGTCGGGGATACCCTAACTCCTACGAGCAGTACTTC.

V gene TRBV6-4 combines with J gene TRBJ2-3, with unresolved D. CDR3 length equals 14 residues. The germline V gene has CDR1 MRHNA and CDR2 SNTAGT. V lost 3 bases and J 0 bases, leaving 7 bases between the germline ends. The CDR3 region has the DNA TGTGCCAGCAGTGATGAGTTAAGCACAGATACGCAGTATTTT. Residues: CASSDELSTDTQYF.

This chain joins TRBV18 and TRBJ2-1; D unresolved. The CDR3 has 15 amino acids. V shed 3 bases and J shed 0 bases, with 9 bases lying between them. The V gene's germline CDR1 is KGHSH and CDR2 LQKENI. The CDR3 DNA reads TGTGCCAGCTCACCTGACATGGGCTCCTACAATGAGCAGTTCTTC. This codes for CASSPDMGSYNEQFF.

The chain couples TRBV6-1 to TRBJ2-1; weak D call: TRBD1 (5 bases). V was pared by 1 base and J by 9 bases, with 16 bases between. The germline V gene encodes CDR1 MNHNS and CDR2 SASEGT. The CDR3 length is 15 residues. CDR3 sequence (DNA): TGTGCCAGCAGTGAAGACAGGTTAGGGCTTATTGAGCAGTTCTTC. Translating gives CASSEDRLGLIEQFF.

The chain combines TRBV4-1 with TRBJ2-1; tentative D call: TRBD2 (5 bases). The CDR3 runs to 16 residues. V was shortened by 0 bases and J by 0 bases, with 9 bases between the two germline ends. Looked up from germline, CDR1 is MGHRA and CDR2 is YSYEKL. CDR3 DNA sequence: TGCGCCAGCAGCCAAGATATTGGGAGCTCCTACAATGAGCAGTTCTTC. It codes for CASSQDIGSSYNEQFF.